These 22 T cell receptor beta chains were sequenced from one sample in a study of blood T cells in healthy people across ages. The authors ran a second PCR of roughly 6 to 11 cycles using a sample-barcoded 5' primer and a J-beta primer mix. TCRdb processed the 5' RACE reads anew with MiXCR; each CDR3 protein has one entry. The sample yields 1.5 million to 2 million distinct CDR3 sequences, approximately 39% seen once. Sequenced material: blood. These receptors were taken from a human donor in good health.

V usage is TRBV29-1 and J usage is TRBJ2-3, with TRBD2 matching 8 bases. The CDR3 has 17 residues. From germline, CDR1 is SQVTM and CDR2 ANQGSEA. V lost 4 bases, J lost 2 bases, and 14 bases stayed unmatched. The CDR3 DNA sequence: TGCAGCGTTGTAGTAGCGGGGACCGTTGTTGCCACAGATACGCAGTATTTT. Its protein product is CSVVVAGTVVATDTQYF.

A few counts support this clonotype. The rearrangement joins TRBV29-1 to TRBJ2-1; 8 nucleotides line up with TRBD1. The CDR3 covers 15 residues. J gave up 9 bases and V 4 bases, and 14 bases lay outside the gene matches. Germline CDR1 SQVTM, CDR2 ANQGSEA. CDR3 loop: CSVGGWRDRLFEQFF. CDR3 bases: TGCAGCGTTGGGGGTTGGAGGGACAGGCTGTTTGAGCAGTTCTTC.

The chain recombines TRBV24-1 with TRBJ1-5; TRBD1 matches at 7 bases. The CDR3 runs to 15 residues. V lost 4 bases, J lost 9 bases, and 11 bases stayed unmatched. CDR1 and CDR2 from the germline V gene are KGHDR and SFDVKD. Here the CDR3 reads CATSDRQGERSPQHF. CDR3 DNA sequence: TGTGCCACCAGTGACCGACAGGGCGAGAGATCGCCCCAGCATTTT.

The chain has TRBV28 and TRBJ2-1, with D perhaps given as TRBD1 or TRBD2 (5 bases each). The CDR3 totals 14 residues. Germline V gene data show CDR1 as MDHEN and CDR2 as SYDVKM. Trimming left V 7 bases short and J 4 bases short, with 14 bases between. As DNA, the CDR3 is TGTGCCAGCAAGTCGGGGCCAGTTTACAATGAGCAGTTCTTC. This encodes CASKSGPVYNEQFF.

The CDR3 reads CASSLTSGSSYNEQFF. The CDR3 DNA sequence: TGTGCCAGCAGCTTAACTAGCGGGAGCTCCTACAATGAGCAGTTCTTC. The chain carries TRBV11-2 and TRBJ2-1; TRBD2 aligns across 11 bases. V lost 2 bases, J lost 0 bases, and 0 bases stayed unmatched. The CDR3 covers 16 residues. CDR1 and CDR2 from the germline V gene are SGHAT and FQNNGV.

CDR3: CASSFPQGIQYF. As DNA, the CDR3 is TGTGCCAGCAGCTTTCCGCAGGGAATTCAGTACTTC. This chain joins TRBV7-9 and TRBJ2-4, with a possible D match to TRBD1 (5 bases). Looked up from germline, CDR1 is SEHNR and CDR2 is FQNEAQ (reference sequence). V lost 3 bases and J lost 10, with 10 bases in between. The CDR3 runs 12 residues.

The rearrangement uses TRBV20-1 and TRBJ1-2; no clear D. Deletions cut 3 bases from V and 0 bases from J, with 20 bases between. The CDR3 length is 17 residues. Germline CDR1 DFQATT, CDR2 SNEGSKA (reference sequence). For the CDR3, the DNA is TGCAGTGCTAGCCCCCGGCGCGGCCCCCTCCCTAACTATGGCTACACCTTC. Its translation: CSASPRRGPLPNYGYTF.

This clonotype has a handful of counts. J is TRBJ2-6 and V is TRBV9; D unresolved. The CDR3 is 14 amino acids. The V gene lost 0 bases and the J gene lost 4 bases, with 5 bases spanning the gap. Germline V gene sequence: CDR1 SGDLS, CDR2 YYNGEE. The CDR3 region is CASSVGRGANVLTF. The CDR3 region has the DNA TGTGCCAGCAGCGTAGGAAGGGGGGCCAACGTCCTGACTTTC.

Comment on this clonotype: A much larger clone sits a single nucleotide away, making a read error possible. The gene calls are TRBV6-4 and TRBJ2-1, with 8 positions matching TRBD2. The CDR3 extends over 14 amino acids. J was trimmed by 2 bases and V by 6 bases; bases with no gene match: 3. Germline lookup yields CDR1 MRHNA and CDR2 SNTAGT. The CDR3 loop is CASSTGGAYNEQFF. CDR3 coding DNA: TGTGCCAGCAGCACCGGGGGGGCCTACAATGAGCAGTTCTTC.

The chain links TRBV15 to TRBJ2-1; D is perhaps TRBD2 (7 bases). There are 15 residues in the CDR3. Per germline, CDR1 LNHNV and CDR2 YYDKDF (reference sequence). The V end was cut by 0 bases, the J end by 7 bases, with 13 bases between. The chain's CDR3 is CATSRELGGQNEQFF. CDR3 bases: TGTGCCACCAGCAGAGAATTGGGGGGGCAGAATGAGCAGTTCTTC. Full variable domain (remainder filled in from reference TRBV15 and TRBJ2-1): DAMVIQNPRYQVTQFGKPVTLSCSQTLNHNVMYWYQQKSSQAPKLLFHYYDKDFNNEADTPDNFQSRRPNTSFCFLDIRSPGLGDTAMYLCATSRELGGQNEQFFGPGTRLTVL.

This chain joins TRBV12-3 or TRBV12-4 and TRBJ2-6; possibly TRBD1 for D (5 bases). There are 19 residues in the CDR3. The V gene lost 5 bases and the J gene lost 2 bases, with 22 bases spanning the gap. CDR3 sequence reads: CASSIGWAGIGPGANVLTF. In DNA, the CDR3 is TGTGCCAGCAGTATAGGGTGGGCAGGGATTGGTCCTGGGGCCAACGTCCTGACTTTC.

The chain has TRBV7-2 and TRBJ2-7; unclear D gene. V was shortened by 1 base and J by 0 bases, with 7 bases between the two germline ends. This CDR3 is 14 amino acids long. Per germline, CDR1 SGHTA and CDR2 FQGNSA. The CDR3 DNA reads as TGTGCCAGCAGCTTAGTGCAGTCCTCCTACGAGCAGTACTTC. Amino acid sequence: CASSLVQSSYEQYF. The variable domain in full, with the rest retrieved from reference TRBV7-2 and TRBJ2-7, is GAGVSQSPSNKVTEKGKDVELRCDPISGHTALYWYRQSLGQGLEFLIYFQGNSAPDKSGLPSDRFSAERTGGSVSTLTIQRTQQEDSAVYLCASSLVQSSYEQYFGPGTRLTVT.

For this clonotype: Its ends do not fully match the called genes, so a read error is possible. The CDR3 region is CANSQETTNYGYTF. The DNA of the CDR3 is TGCGCCAACAGCCAAGAAACCACTAACTATGGCTACACCTTC. The rearrangement uses TRBV4-3 and TRBJ1-2, with unresolved D. This CDR3 has 14 amino acids. Germline CDR1 reads LGHNA; CDR2 reads YSLEER.

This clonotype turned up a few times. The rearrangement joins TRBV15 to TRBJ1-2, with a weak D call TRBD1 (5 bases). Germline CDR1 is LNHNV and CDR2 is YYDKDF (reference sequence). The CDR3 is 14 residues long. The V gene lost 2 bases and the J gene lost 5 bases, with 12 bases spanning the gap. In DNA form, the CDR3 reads TGTGCCACCAGCAGACTACCGGGACGTTATGGCTACACCTTC. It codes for CATSRLPGRYGYTF.

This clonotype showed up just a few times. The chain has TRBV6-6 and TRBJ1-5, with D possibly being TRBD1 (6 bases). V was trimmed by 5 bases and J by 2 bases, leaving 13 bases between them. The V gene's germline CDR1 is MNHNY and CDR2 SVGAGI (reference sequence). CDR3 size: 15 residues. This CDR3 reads CASSRTDGGNQPQHF. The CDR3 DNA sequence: TGTGCCAGCAGTCGGACAGATGGGGGCAATCAGCCCCAGCATTTT.

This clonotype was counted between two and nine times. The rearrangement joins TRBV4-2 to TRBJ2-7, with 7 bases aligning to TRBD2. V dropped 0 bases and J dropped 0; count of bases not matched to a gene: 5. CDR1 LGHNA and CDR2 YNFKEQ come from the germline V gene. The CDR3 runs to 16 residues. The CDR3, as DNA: TGTGCCAGCAGCCAAGAGGGGCGGGGGTTCTCCTACGAGCAGTACTTC. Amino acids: CASSQEGRGFSYEQYF.

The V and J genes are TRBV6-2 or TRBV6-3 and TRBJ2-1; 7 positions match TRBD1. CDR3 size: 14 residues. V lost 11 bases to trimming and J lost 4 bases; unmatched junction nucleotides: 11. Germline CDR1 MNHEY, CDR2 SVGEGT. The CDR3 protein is CAGSFGTDYNEQFF. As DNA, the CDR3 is TGTGCCGGATCTTTCGGGACAGATTACAATGAGCAGTTCTTC.

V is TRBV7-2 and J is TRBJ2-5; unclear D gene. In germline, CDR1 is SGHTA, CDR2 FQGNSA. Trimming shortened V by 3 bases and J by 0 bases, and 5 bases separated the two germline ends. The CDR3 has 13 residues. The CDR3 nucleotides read TGTGCCAGCAGCTTTGCGTACCAAGAGACCCAGTACTTC. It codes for CASSFAYQETQYF.

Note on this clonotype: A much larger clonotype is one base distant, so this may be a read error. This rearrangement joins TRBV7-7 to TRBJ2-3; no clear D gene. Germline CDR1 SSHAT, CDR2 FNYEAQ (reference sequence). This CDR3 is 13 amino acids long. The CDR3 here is CAGSSTALDTQYF. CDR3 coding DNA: TGTGCTGGCAGCTCCACTGCCTTGGATACGCAGTATTTT.

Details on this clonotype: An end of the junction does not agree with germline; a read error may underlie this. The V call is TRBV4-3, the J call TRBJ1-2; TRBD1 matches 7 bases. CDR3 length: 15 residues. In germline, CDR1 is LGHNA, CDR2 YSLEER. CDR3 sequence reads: CASSQDWGTVYGCTF. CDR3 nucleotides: TGCGCCAGCAGCCAAGATTGGGGGACAGTATATGGCTGCACCTTC.

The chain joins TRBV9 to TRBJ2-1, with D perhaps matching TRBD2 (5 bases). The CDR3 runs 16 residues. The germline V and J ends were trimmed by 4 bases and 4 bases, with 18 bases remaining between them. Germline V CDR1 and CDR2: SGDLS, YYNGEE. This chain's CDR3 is CASSPLGRSRYNEQFF. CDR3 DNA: TGTGCCAGCAGCCCACTAGGCCGGTCTAGGTACAATGAGCAGTTCTTC. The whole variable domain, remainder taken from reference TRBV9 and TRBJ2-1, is DSGVTQTPKHLITATGQRVTLRCSPRSGDLSVYWYQQSLDQGLQFLIQYYNGEERAKGNILERFSAQQFPDLHSELNLSSLELGDSALYFCASSPLGRSRYNEQFFGPGTRLTVL.

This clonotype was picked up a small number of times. The CDR3 DNA is TGTGCCAGCAGTTACTCGAGGGGGCGACCCTACGAGCAGTACTTC. Translating gives CASSYSRGRPYEQYF. This chain links TRBV6-6 with TRBJ2-7; 7 nucleotides align to TRBD1. V trimming: 0 bases; J trimming: 2 bases; junction bases outside the gene matches: 4. The CDR3 has 15 amino acids. The germline V gene has CDR1 MNHNY and CDR2 SVGAGI (reference sequence).